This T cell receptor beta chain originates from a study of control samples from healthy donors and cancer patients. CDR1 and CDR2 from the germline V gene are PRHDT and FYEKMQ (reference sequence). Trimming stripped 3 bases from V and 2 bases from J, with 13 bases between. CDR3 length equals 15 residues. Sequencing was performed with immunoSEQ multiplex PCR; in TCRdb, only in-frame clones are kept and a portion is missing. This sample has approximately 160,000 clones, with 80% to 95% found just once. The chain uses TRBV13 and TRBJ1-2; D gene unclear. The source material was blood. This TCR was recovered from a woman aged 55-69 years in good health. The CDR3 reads CASSLGETANYGYTF. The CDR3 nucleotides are TGTGCCAGCAGCTTGGGAGAGACGGCAAACTATGGCTACACCTTC.